This is a list of T cell receptor beta chains from one sample in a study of cytomegalovirus exposure and HLA in healthy donors. Using immunoSEQ multiplex PCR, the repertoire was profiled, and TCRdb retains in-frame clones only, with some absent. The table includes roughly 99,000 clones, roughly four fifths detected once. What was sequenced was PBMCs. The receptors come from a man aged 18 to 35 in good health and CMV-seronegative. Each CDR3 is given with its conserved first and last residue. D genes are given only for firm matches. Size is omitted from some rows. Given values are once, few, many or a class for expanded clones.

TRBV19,.,.,TRBJ1-2,TGTGCCAGTACCTCCAGGGGTTTGAAGTATGGCTACACCTTC,CASTSRGLKYGYTF
TRBV7-2,.,TRBD1,TRBJ1-5,TGTGCCAGCAGCCCCTCGGGACAGGGTAATCAGCCCCAGCATTTT,CASSPSGQGNQPQHF
TRBV7-8,.,.,TRBJ1-1,TGTGCCAGCAGCTTAGCCGATGTGGGGGGCACTGAAGCTTTCTTT,CASSLADVGGTEAFF
TRBV27,.,.,TRBJ2-5,TGTGCCAGCAGTTTAGGCCATCGCCTAGAGACCCAGTACTTC,CASSLGHRLETQYF
TRBV5-6,.,TRBD1,TRBJ2-7,TGTGCCAGCAGCTTCAAGGGACAGGGAACCTACGAGCAGTACTTC,CASSFKGQGTYEQYF
TRBV7-2,.,TRBD1,TRBJ2-3,TGTGCCAGCAGTTCCCCCGGGACAGGGAATCCAGATACGCAGTATTTT,CASSSPGTGNPDTQYF
TRBV18,once,TRBD2,TRBJ2-1,TGTGCCAGCTCACCATCCCTAGCGGGGAGCTCCTACAATGAGCAGTTCTTC,CASSPSLAGSSYNEQFF
TRBV7-6,.,.,TRBJ2-7,TGTGCCAGCAGCCCTGAGACATCCCTAAACTACGAGCAGTACTTC,CASSPETSLNYEQYF
TRBV5-1,.,TRBD2,TRBJ2-5,TGCGCCAGCAGCCGGGGCGCGGGGGGACAAGAGACCCAGTACTTC,CASSRGAGGQETQYF
TRBV11-3,.,.,TRBJ2-1,TGTGCCAGCAGCTTAGATCTGGGGGGGCGCTCCTACAATGAGCAGTTCTTC,CASSLDLGGRSYNEQFF
TRBV4-2,.,.,TRBJ2-3,TGTGCCAGCAGCCAGGCGGGCGAGGCTACAGATACGCAGTATTTT,CASSQAGEATDTQYF
TRBV5-8,.,TRBD1,TRBJ1-1,TGTGCCAGCAGCTTGGACAGGGGGACTGAAGCTTTCTTT,CASSLDRGTEAFF
TRBV7-2,few,TRBD1,TRBJ2-7,TGTGCCAGCAGCTTAGCTGAGACAGGGGTCTACGAGCAGTACTTC,CASSLAETGVYEQYF
TRBV5-4,.,TRBD2,TRBJ2-5,TGTGCCAGCAGCTCGGGGACTAGCGGGGGGGCCAGTCAAGAGACCCAGTACTTC,CASSSGTSGGASQETQYF
TRBV9,.,.,TRBJ1-5,TGTGCCAGCAGCGTAGATTGGAGGGAGCCCCAGCATTTT,CASSVDWREPQHF
TRBV4-3,.,.,TRBJ2-6,TGCGCCAGCTCCCAGACAGGACACTCTGGGGCCAACGTCCTGACTTTC,CASSQTGHSGANVLTF
TRBV27,.,TRBD1,TRBJ2-7,TGTGCCAGCAGCATCCGGGACAGGGCCTACGAGCAGTACTTC,CASSIRDRAYEQYF
TRBV5-1,.,.,TRBJ2-6,TGCGCCAGCAGCTTGAGCTCCTCTGGGGCCAACGTCCTGACTTTC,CASSLSSSGANVLTF